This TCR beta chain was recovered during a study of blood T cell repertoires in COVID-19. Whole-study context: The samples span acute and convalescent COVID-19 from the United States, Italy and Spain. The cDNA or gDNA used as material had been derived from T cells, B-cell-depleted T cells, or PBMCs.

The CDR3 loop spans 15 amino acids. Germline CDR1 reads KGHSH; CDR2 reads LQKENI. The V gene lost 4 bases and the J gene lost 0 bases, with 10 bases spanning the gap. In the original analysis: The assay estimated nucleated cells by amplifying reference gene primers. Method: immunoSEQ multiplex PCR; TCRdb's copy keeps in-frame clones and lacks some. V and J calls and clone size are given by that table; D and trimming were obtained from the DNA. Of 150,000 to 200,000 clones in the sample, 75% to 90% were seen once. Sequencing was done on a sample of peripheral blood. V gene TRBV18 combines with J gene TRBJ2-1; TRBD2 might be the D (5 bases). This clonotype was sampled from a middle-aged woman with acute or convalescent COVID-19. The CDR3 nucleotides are TGTGCCAGCTCACGGCTAGGAGGCTCCTACAATGAGCAGTTCTTC. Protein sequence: CASSRLGGSYNEQFF. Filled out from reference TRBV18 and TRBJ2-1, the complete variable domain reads NAGVMQNPRHLVRRRGQEARLRCSPMKGHSHVYWYRQLPEEGLKFMVYLQKENIIDESGMPKERFSAEFPKEGPSILRIQQVVRGDSAAYFCASSRLGGSYNEQFFGPGTRLTVL.